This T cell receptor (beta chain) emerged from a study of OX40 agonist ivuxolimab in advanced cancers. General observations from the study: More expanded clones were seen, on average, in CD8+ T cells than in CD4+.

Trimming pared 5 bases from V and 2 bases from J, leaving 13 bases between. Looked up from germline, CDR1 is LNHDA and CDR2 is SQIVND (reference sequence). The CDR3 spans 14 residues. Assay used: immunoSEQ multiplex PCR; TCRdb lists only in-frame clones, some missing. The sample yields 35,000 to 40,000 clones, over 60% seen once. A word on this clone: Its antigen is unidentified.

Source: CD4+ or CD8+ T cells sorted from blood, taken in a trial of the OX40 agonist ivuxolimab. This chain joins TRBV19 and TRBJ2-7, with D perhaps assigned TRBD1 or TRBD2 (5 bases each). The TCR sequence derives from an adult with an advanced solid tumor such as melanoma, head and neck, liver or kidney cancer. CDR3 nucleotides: TGTGCCAGTAGTCGGGACCTCCGGGCCTACGAGCAGTACTTC. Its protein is CASSRDLRAYEQYF.